One and the same sample provided the 32 T cell receptor beta chains below, sequenced in a study of metastatic and nonmetastatic thyroid tumors (dated by TCRdb to 2019 to 2021). No treatment had been received by any patient before thyroid surgery. The receptor library was made with PCR. The listed sequencing device is Illumina HiSeq 4000. Starting from the raw public reads, TCRdb applied fastp trimming at Q25, assembled clones with MiXCR and retained in-frame beta chains. This sample lists tens of thousands of clones; 15% to 20% were detected once. Jointly, the top ten make up 5.5% to 7% of the sample. The specimen was blood. The receptors were gathered from a male donor with papillary thyroid cancer or a benign thyroid nodule (not recorded which). Some clones in this sample may be carry-over from other donors' samples.

In its sample, this clone was seen many times. The chain has TRBV27 and TRBJ2-6, with D unclear. Germline CDR1 MNHEY, CDR2 SMNVEV (reference sequence). Trimming took off 4 bases at V and 0 bases at J, with 7 bases between the two ends. CDR3 length: 15 residues. This CDR3 is CASSYEYSGANVLTF. The CDR3 region has the DNA TGTGCCAGCAGTTACGAATACTCTGGGGCCAACGTCCTGACTTTC.

This clone has ten or more counts. Other DNA sequences in this specimen translate into the identical CDR3. CDR3 region: CASSPGTGGTDTQYF. DNA of the CDR3: TGCGCCAGCAGCCCGGGGACAGGGGGCACAGATACGCAGTATTTT. The chain joins TRBV5-1 to TRBJ2-3; TRBD1 aligns across 10 bases. Trimming took 4 bases from V and 1 from J; bases not matched to a gene: 3. Germline V lookup: CDR1 SGHRS, CDR2 YFSETQ. The CDR3 has 15 residues. Full variable domain (outside the CDR3, taken from reference TRBV5-1 and TRBJ2-3): KAGVTQTPRYLIKTRGQQVTLSCSPISGHRSVSWYQQTPGQGLQFLFEYFSETQRNKGNFPGRFSGRQFSNSRSEMNVSTLELGDSALYLCASSPGTGGTDTQYFGPGTRLTVL.

This clone was recorded a few times. The chain couples TRBV19 to TRBJ1-5; TRBD1 matches 8 bases. Germline V gene lookup returns CDR1 LNHDA and CDR2 SQIVND (reference sequence). V lost 4 bases to trimming and J lost 4 bases; unmatched junction nucleotides: 3. This CDR3 region has 14 residues. The CDR3 sequence is CASSRTGSNQPQHF. The CDR3 DNA reads as TGTGCCAGTAGTAGGACAGGGTCTAATCAGCCCCAGCATTTT.

The chain recombines TRBV19 with TRBJ1-6; D uncertain. CDR3 length equals 13 residues. Germline assignment: CDR1 LNHDA and CDR2 SQIVND (reference sequence). V gave up 5 bases and J gave up 6 bases, with 8 bases separating them. CDR3 nucleotides: TGTGCCAGTAGTGCCAGGACTAATTCACCCCTCCACTTT. Translation gives CASSARTNSPLHF.

This chain links TRBV15 with TRBJ2-1; tentatively, D is TRBD1 or TRBD2 (5 bases each). V was clipped by 7 bases and J by 5 bases, with 18 bases between them. This CDR3 region has 15 residues. The germline CDR1 and CDR2 sequences are LNHNV and YYDKDF (reference sequence). In nucleotides, the CDR3 is TGTGCCACCAAGTCCTTTGAGGGGTTGAACAATGAGCAGTTCTTC. Its translation is CATKSFEGLNNEQFF. Together with reference TRBV15 and TRBJ2-1, the CDR3 gives the full variable domain: DAMVIQNPRYQVTQFGKPVTLSCSQTLNHNVMYWYQQKSSQAPKLLFHYYDKDFNNEADTPDNFQSRRPNTSFCFLDIRSPGLGDTAMYLCATKSFEGLNNEQFFGPGTRLTVL.

This clone was detected ten times or more. The J gene is TRBJ2-1, the V gene TRBV7-9; 13 bases map to TRBD2. Trimming removed 4 bases from V and 9 bases from J; junction bases left unmatched: 9. CDR1 and CDR2 from the germline V gene are SEHNR and FQNEAQ (reference sequence). The CDR3 extends over 16 amino acids. The CDR3 DNA follows: TGTGCCAGCAGCTCCCCCGGGACTAGCGGGAATCTTGAGCAGTTCTTC. The encoded protein is CASSSPGTSGNLEQFF.

The rearrangement joins TRBV28 to TRBJ2-1; possible D gene TRBD2, 6 bases. V was trimmed by 6 bases and J by 6 bases, leaving 24 bases between them. Germline assignment: CDR1 MDHEN and CDR2 SYDVKM. The CDR3 spans 17 residues. The CDR3 sequence: CASSPTLRLAWVNEQFF. CDR3 DNA sequence: TGTGCCAGCAGCCCAACCCTTAGGCTAGCGTGGGTCAATGAGCAGTTCTTC. Supplemented by reference TRBV28 and TRBJ2-1, the full variable domain reads DVKVTQSSRYLVKRTGEKVFLECVQDMDHENMFWYRQDPGLGLRLIYFSYDVKMKEKGDIPEGYSVSREKKERFSLILESASTNQTSMYLCASSPTLRLAWVNEQFFGPGTRLTVL.

In this sample, this clone turned up many times. The sample holds other DNA sequences that translate to the same CDR3. The J gene is TRBJ2-1, the V gene TRBV24-1, with 12 nucleotides matching TRBD1. The CDR3 contains 16 residues. The trim removed 4 bases at V and 7 bases at J, leaving 7 bases unmatched. In germline, CDR1 is KGHDR, CDR2 SFDVKD. In DNA, the CDR3 is TGTGCCACCAGTGACCCCGGGACAGGGGGCGTGAATGAGCAGTTCTTC. This gives the protein CATSDPGTGGVNEQFF.

By sample fraction, this clone is medium-sized. The chain is built from TRBV6-1 and TRBJ2-7, with D uncertain. This CDR3 spans 12 amino acids. From germline, CDR1 is MNHNS and CDR2 SASEGT. V dropped 7 bases and J dropped 4 bases, with 11 bases sitting between them. CDR3 residues: CASIGRKYEQYF. The CDR3 DNA is TGTGCCAGCATTGGCAGGAAGTACGAGCAGTACTTC.

The chain employs TRBV7-8 and TRBJ2-2; TRBD2 matches 7 bases. CDR1 and CDR2 from the germline V gene are SGHVS and FQNEAQ. V dropped 5 bases and J dropped 6; count of bases not matched to a gene: 15. The CDR3 runs to 17 residues. The CDR3 sequence is CASSPVRQGGVAGELFF. The CDR3 DNA sequence: TGTGCCAGCAGCCCTGTGAGGCAGGGAGGGGTCGCCGGGGAGCTGTTTTTT.

This clone was observed many times. This sequence joins TRBV19 and TRBJ2-2, with 7 nucleotides matching TRBD2. Germline assignment: CDR1 LNHDA and CDR2 SQIVND (reference sequence). The CDR3 totals 15 residues. V trimming: 6 bases; J trimming: 0 bases; junction bases outside the gene matches: 4. CDR3 loop: CASRGRGANTGELFF. CDR3 in DNA: TGTGCCAGTAGGGGGAGGGGCGCGAACACCGGGGAGCTGTTTTTT.

The DNA of the CDR3 is TGCGCCAGCAGCTTCGACAGGCCATCCTACGAGCAGTACTTC. Translating it yields CASSFDRPSYEQYF. The chain links TRBV5-1 to TRBJ2-7; a possible D gene is TRBD1 (6 bases). Germline loops: CDR1 SGHRS, CDR2 YFSETQ. The germline V and J ends were trimmed by 2 bases and 1 base, with 10 bases remaining between them. This CDR3 has 14 amino acids.

This clone was detected ten times or more. Since a much larger clone is just one base distant, this may be a read error. This chain uses TRBV7-6 with TRBJ2-2; no clear D gene. The CDR3 is 17 residues long. Germline lookup yields CDR1 SGHVS and CDR2 FNYEAQ. The V end was cut by 4 bases, the J end by 0 bases, with 15 bases between. In nucleotides, the CDR3 is TGTGCCAGCAGCTCCCCGATGGTGGGCGCGAACACCGGGGAGCTGTTTTTT. This translates into CASSSPMVGANTGELFF.

The table lists this clone with many counts. The genes are TRBV19 and TRBJ2-1, with D unresolved. CDR3 size: 13 residues. Trimming pared 4 bases from V and 6 bases from J, leaving 10 bases between. Germline V gene lookup returns CDR1 LNHDA and CDR2 SQIVND (reference sequence). The CDR3 spells CASSTGRPNEQFF. The CDR3 bases are TGTGCCAGTAGTACCGGACGGCCCAATGAGCAGTTCTTC.

The table lists this clone with many counts. This sequence joins TRBV3-1 and TRBJ1-1, with TRBD1 as a possible D gene (6 bases). Trimming pared 0 bases from V and 1 base from J, leaving 12 bases between. The germline V gene has CDR1 LGHDT and CDR2 YNNKEL (reference sequence). The CDR3 contains 16 residues. Here the CDR3 reads CASSQDPWGRNTEAFF. CDR3 coding DNA: TGTGCCAGCAGCCAAGACCCGTGGGGGCGGAACACTGAAGCTTTCTTT.

This clone was counted many times. The chain recombines TRBV7-6 with TRBJ2-1, with D possibly matching TRBD1 (6 bases). The CDR3 loop spans 16 amino acids. Germline loops: CDR1 SGHVS, CDR2 FNYEAQ. The V gene lost 2 bases and the J gene lost 4 bases, with 15 bases spanning the gap. In DNA form, the CDR3 reads TGTGCCAGCAGCTTACACAGGGATTCCCTATACAATGAGCAGTTCTTC. Residues: CASSLHRDSLYNEQFF. The whole variable domain, remainder taken from reference TRBV7-6 and TRBJ2-1, is GAGVSQSPRYKVTKRGQDVALRCDPISGHVSLYWYRQALGQGPEFLTYFNYEAQQDKSGLPNDRFSAERPEGSISTLTIQRTEQRDSAMYRCASSLHRDSLYNEQFFGPGTRLTVL.

This clone was seen many times. J is TRBJ2-7 and V is TRBV10-2; perhaps TRBD1 as D (5 bases). V was clipped by 2 bases and J by 6 bases, with 8 bases between them. Germline assignment: CDR1 WSHSY and CDR2 SAAADI. The CDR3 spans 12 residues. Written as DNA, the CDR3 is TGCGCCAGCAGTGAGATGACAGCCGAGCAGTACTTC. It is translated as CASSEMTAEQYF.

The chain joins TRBV30 to TRBJ2-7; D perhaps matches TRBD2 (5 bases). Germline V lookup: CDR1 GTSNPN, CDR2 SVGIG (reference sequence). The CDR3 runs 13 residues. The V and J ends lost 2 bases and 0 bases respectively, with 8 bases between them. The CDR3 protein is CAWSLDSSYEQYF. The DNA for the CDR3 is TGTGCCTGGAGTTTGGACTCCTCCTACGAGCAGTACTTC. Based on the CDR3 plus reference TRBV30 and TRBJ2-7, the full variable domain is SQTIHQWPATLVQPVGSPLSLECTVEGTSNPNLYWYRQAAGRGLQLLFYSVGIGQISSEVPQNLSASRPQDRQFILSSKKLLLSDSGFYLCAWSLDSSYEQYFGPGTRLTVT.

A remark on this clone: The junction and the germline gene differ at one end; a read error may be behind it. CDR3 nucleotides: TGTGCCAGCAGCTTAGAGGGGGGTAGCACAGATAAGCAGTATTTT. It translates to CASSLEGGSTDKQYF. The chain carries TRBV7-6 and TRBJ2-3; tentatively, D is TRBD1 or TRBD2 (6 bases each). The CDR3 totals 15 residues. Germline V gene lookup returns CDR1 SGHVS and CDR2 FNYEAQ.

At least ten counts were recorded for this clone. The chain employs TRBV11-2 and TRBJ2-3; 11 bases map to TRBD2. This CDR3 is 17 amino acids long. The V gene end was trimmed by 4 bases and the J gene end by 4 bases; junction bases not matched to a gene: 10. Germline V gene sequence: CDR1 SGHAT, CDR2 FQNNGV. CDR3 in amino acids: CASSSGLAGLVADTQYF. The CDR3 DNA is TGTGCCAGCAGCTCCGGACTAGCGGGCCTCGTCGCAGATACGCAGTATTTT.

This clone was counted at least ten times. The CDR3 loop reads CASSSGYYGYTF. In nucleotides, the CDR3 is TGTGCCAGCAGCAGCGGGTACTATGGCTACACCTTC. The chain is built from TRBV9 and TRBJ1-2; the D is unclear. This CDR3 is 12 amino acids long. Trimming removed 4 bases at V and 3 bases at J, with 7 bases between. The V gene's germline CDR1 is SGDLS and CDR2 YYNGEE.

This clone has more than one count but fewer than ten. J is TRBJ2-3 and V is TRBV7-2; no firm D call. The CDR3 loop spans 10 amino acids. V was cut by 5 bases and J by 3 bases, with 0 bases left in between. Germline V lookup: CDR1 SGHTA, CDR2 FQGNSA. The CDR3 reads CASSTDTQYF. DNA of the CDR3: TGTGCCAGCAGCACAGATACGCAGTATTTT.

This clone was seen many times. The chain carries TRBV19 and TRBJ1-1; 7 bases line up with TRBD1. The CDR3 loop spans 16 amino acids. Germline-derived CDR1 and CDR2 are LNHDA and SQIVND (reference sequence). The V gene end was trimmed by 6 bases and the J gene end by 1 base; junction bases not matched to a gene: 11. The DNA of the CDR3 is TGTGCCAGTAGGGGGAACGCCGGGACAGAGAACACTGAAGCTTTCTTT. This gives the protein CASRGNAGTENTEAFF.

CDR3 nucleotides: TGCAGTGCTAGGGCCGGGACGGAATATTATAGCAATCAGCCCCAGCATTTT. Translated, it gives CSARAGTEYYSNQPQHF. This sequence joins TRBV20-1 and TRBJ1-5, with D possibly TRBD1 on 5 matching bases. CDR1 and CDR2 from the germline V gene are DFQATT and SNEGSKA (reference sequence). The V and J ends lost 3 bases and 0 bases respectively, with 18 bases between them. This CDR3 is 17 amino acids long.

This clone showed up many times. This may be a read error, as it is one base from a much larger clone. Distinct nucleotide sequences in the sample also encode this CDR3. The V gene is TRBV7-8, the J gene TRBJ1-6; the match to TRBD1 covers 7 bases. CDR3 length: 16 amino acids. Germline V CDR1 and CDR2: SGHVS, FQNEAQ. DNA for the CDR3: TGTGCCAGCAGCGAGAACAGGGGATCCTATAATTCACCCCTCCACTTC. Translating it yields CASSENRGSYNSPLHF.

There are many counts of this clone. CDR3 bases: TGTGCCACCACCAAGAGGTCGGGGTTAGAGACCCAGTACTTC. This sequence encodes CATTKRSGLETQYF. The chain employs TRBV15 and TRBJ2-5, with a possible D match to TRBD2 (5 bases). The germline V and J ends were trimmed by 7 bases and 4 bases, with 16 bases remaining between them. CDR1 is LNHNV, CDR2 YYDKDF, per germline (reference sequence). The CDR3 has 14 amino acids.

This clone was recorded many times. This sequence joins TRBV9 and TRBJ1-6; D gene ambiguous. Between the trimmed V and J ends, which lost 0 bases and 5 bases, there was a span of 9 bases. CDR3 length: 15 amino acids. CDR1 SGDLS and CDR2 YYNGEE come from the germline V gene. The CDR3 region has the DNA TGTGCCAGCAGCGTAGATGGAGTCCATAATTCACCCCTCCACTTT. It encodes CASSVDGVHNSPLHF.

This clone occurred many times. J is TRBJ1-2 and V is TRBV4-1; D is unresolved. Germline CDR1 reads MGHRA; CDR2 reads YSYEKL. The CDR3 contains 14 residues. V lost 0 bases, J lost 2 bases, and 7 bases lay in between. The CDR3 here is CASSQESGNYGYTF. CDR3 in DNA: TGCGCCAGCAGCCAAGAAAGCGGGAACTATGGCTACACCTTC.

The chain has TRBV27 and TRBJ2-5; TRBD1 might be the D (6 bases). Germline V gives CDR1 MNHEY, CDR2 SMNVEV (reference sequence). V was clipped by 2 bases and J by 1 base, with 8 bases between them. There are 14 residues in the CDR3. The CDR3: CASSLIQGQETQYF. CDR3 nucleotides: TGTGCCAGCAGTTTAATACAGGGCCAAGAGACCCAGTACTTC.

This clone was seen ten or more times. The chain has TRBV4-2 and TRBJ2-1; TRBD2 agrees at 7 bases. J lost 3 bases, V lost 0 bases, and 8 bases had no gene match. Germline CDR1 reads LGHNA; CDR2 reads YNFKEQ. The CDR3 runs 17 residues. The CDR3 reads CASSQETGTTNYNEQFF. The CDR3 coding sequence is TGTGCCAGCAGCCAAGAGACCGGGACTACTAACTACAATGAGCAGTTCTTC.

This clone appeared a few times. The chain has TRBV2 and TRBJ2-7, with TRBD2 as a possible D gene (5 bases). In germline, CDR1 is SNHLY, CDR2 FYNNEI. There are 14 residues in the CDR3. V was clipped by 6 bases and J by 5 bases, with 17 bases between them. The chain's CDR3 is CASREAELADEQYF. CDR3 bases: TGTGCCAGCAGGGAGGCGGAGCTAGCCGACGAGCAGTACTTC.

This clone was detected ten times or more. The CDR3 DNA reads as TGTGCCAGCAGCTTAGGCGCGGGACCATCCTACAATGAGCAGTTCTTC. It is translated as CASSLGAGPSYNEQFF. V usage is TRBV7-2 and J usage is TRBJ2-1; possible D gene TRBD2, 6 bases. Looked up from germline, CDR1 is SGHTA and CDR2 is FQGNSA. There are 16 residues in the CDR3. V lost 1 base and J 1 base, leaving 11 bases between the germline ends.